The rows below give T cell receptor beta chains drawn from one sample of a study of human versus mouse CDR3 diversity and MHC coevolution. Repertoires were generated with immunoSEQ multiplex PCR, while TCRdb's copy carries only in-frame clones and drops some. The sample holds 60,000 to 95,000 clones, about nine tenths seen once. The sample was naive CD4+ T cells from blood. Source of these receptors: a person between 25 and 70 years old in good health. Each CDR3 is given with its conserved first and last residue. D genes are given only for firm matches. The size field is filled for only some rows; it gives once, few, many or a size class.

D	V	size	J	DNA	CDR3
TRBD2	TRBV7-9	NA	TRBJ2-1	TGTGCCAGCAGCCTACGGGGGGGCGTTTCCTACAATGAGCAGTTCTTC	CASSLRGGVSYNEQFF
TRBD1	TRBV19	NA	TRBJ1-1	TGTGCCAGTAGTGGAGTAACAGGGGGCCCGGGCACTGAAGCTTTCTTT	CASSGVTGGPGTEAFF
TRBD1	TRBV6-1	once	TRBJ1-2	TGTGCCAGCAGTGAAGTAGACAGGGCCCACTATGGCTACACCTTC	CASSEVDRAHYGYTF
NA	TRBV11-2	once	TRBJ2-3	TGTGCCAGCAGCCCTCTAGGGGGGGCTCTCACAGATACGCAGTATTTT	CASSPLGGALTDTQYF
TRBD2	TRBV18	NA	TRBJ2-5	TGTGCCAGCTCACCGCCGGGAGGGACAGAGACCCAGTACTTC	CASSPPGGTETQYF
NA	TRBV28	NA	TRBJ1-5	TGTGCCAGCAGTTTGCAGGGCTTCGGACAGCCCCAGCATTTT	CASSLQGFGQPQHF
NA	TRBV30	NA	TRBJ1-2	TGTGCCTGGAGTCCAGGTCATGGCTACACCTTC	CAWSPGHGYTF
NA	TRBV9	NA	TRBJ1-3	TGTGCCAGCAGCGTAGAAGTTAGTCAGGGAAGGACCATATATTTT	CASSVEVSQGRTIYF
TRBD2	TRBV7-2	NA	TRBJ2-1	TGTGCCAGCAGCTTAACCAAACTAGCGGGAGGGAGGGATGAGCAGTTCTTC	CASSLTKLAGGRDEQFF
NA	TRBV19	NA	TRBJ2-7	TGTGCCAGTAGTATCGAGGCGGACTACGAGCAGTACTTC	CASSIEADYEQYF
TRBD1	TRBV10-3	NA	TRBJ2-1	TGTGCCATCAGGGACCTGGGACAGGGGGTGAATGAGCAGTTCTTC	CAIRDLGQGVNEQFF
NA	TRBV2	NA	TRBJ1-1	TGTGCCAGCAGGGGCCAGGGCGGAAACACTGAAGCTTTCTTT	CASRGQGGNTEAFF
NA	TRBV7-9	NA	TRBJ1-1	TGTGCCAGCAGGCCTCAGGGCGGCACTGAAGCTTTCTTT	CASRPQGGTEAFF
TRBD1	TRBV2	NA	TRBJ1-1	TGTGCCAGCAGTGGGGGGACAGCTTCCGAAGCTTTCTTT	CASSGGTASEAFF
NA	TRBV4-2	NA	TRBJ1-5	TGTGCCAGCAGCCAGGAGGACCAGCCCCATCAGCCCCAGCATTTT	CASSQEDQPHQPQHF
TRBD2	TRBV2	NA	TRBJ2-2	TGTGCCAGCAGGGGAGGGAGAAAGAACACCGGGGAGCTGTTTTTT	CASRGGRKNTGELFF
NA	TRBV5-4	NA	TRBJ1-1	TGTGCCAGCAGCTTGGGGCAGGCGAACACTGAAGCTTTCTTT	CASSLGQANTEAFF
NA	TRBV7-8	NA	TRBJ2-2	TGTGCCAGCAGCTTGACTCACACCGGGGAGCTGTTTTTT	CASSLTHTGELFF
TRBD1	TRBV15	NA	TRBJ1-5	TGTGCCACCAGCAGAGATAGGGACAGGATAAGCCAGCCCCAGCATTTT	CATSRDRDRISQPQHF
TRBD1	TRBV6-4	once	TRBJ1-1	TGTGCCAGCAGTGTTACCGGGACAGGGAACGAAGCTTTCTTT	CASSVTGTGNEAFF
TRBD2	TRBV7-6	NA	TRBJ2-3	TGTGCCAGCAGCTTAGTAGCGGGGGCGTCGACAGATACGCAGTATTTT	CASSLVAGASTDTQYF
TRBD1	TRBV30	NA	TRBJ1-1	TGTGCCTGGTTGACAGGGCATTGGACTGAAGCTTTCTTT	CAWLTGHWTEAFF
NA	TRBV5-4	NA	TRBJ2-2	TGTGCCAGCAGCTTACCGGGGTCGAACACCGGGGAGCTGTTTTTT	CASSLPGSNTGELFF
TRBD1	TRBV5-1	NA	TRBJ2-3	TGCGCCAGCAGCTGGGGGGACAGGCGGACTAGCACAGATACGCAGTATTTT	CASSWGDRRTSTDTQYF
NA	TRBV5-1	NA	TRBJ2-2	TGCGCCAGCAGCTTGGGCAGGGGTTACACCGGGGAGCTGTTTTTT	CASSLGRGYTGELFF
NA	TRBV4-1	NA	TRBJ2-3	TGCGCCAGCAGCCACGGGACTTACACAGATACGCAGTATTTT	CASSHGTYTDTQYF
TRBD1	TRBV30	NA	TRBJ1-4	TGTGCCTGGAGTCCAGGGGGTAATGAAAAACTGTTTTTT	CAWSPGGNEKLFF
TRBD1	TRBV28	NA	TRBJ2-7	TGTGCCAGCAGTTTATTGGGGGACAGAAGCTCCTACGAGCAGTACTTC	CASSLLGDRSSYEQYF
TRBD1	TRBV30	NA	TRBJ2-3	TGTGCCTGGAGAAGGGGGCTGAACACAGATACGCAGTATTTT	CAWRRGLNTDTQYF
TRBD1	TRBV5-1	NA	TRBJ2-1	TGCGCCAGCAGCTTGCTGGCGACAGGGCTTTACAATGAGCAGTTCTTC	CASSLLATGLYNEQFF
TRBD2	TRBV5-4	NA	TRBJ2-3	TGTGCCAGCAGCCCCCTGGTAGCGGGGGGGCGGAATACGCAGTATTTT	CASSPLVAGGRNTQYF
NA	TRBV5-1	NA	TRBJ2-2	TGCGCCAGCTGCGGGACAGTAGCGACCGGGGAGCTGTTTTTT	CASCGTVATGELFF
TRBD1	TRBV5-1	NA	TRBJ1-1	TGCGCCAGCAGCTTGGGCCAGGGGGCTGAAGCTTTCTTT	CASSLGQGAEAFF
NA	TRBV19	NA	TRBJ1-1	TGTGCCAGTAGTATAGATCTTCCAGGGCTCCCTGAAGCTTTCTTT	CASSIDLPGLPEAFF